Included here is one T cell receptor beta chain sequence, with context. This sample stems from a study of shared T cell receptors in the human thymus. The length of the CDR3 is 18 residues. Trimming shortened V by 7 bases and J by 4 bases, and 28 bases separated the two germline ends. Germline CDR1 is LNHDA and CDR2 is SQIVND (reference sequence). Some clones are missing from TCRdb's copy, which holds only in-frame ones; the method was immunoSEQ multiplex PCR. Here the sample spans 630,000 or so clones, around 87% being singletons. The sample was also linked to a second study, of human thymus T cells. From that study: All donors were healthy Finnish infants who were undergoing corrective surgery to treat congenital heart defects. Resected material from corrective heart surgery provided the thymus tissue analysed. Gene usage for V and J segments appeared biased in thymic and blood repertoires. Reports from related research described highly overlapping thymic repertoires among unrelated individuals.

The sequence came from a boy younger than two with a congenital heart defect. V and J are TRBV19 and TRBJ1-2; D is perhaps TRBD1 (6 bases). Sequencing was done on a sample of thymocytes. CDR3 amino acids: CASKSPPSQGFSGYGYTF. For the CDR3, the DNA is TGTGCCAGTAAATCGCCGCCCTCCCAGGGGTTTTCTGGCTATGGCTACACCTTC.